Each of the 28 T cell receptor beta chains below was sequenced from the same sample in a study of cytomegalovirus exposure and HLA in healthy donors. PCR involved 60 Vbeta and 13 Jbeta primers. The method was immunoSEQ multiplex PCR; TCRdb's version includes in-frame clones alone and lacks a portion of them. The sample lists 100,000 to 150,000 clones, approximately 75% occurring once. Sequencing input: PBMCs. All receptors derive from a man in his fifties or sixties in good health and CMV-seropositive.

The chain recombines TRBV7-9 with TRBJ1-4; possibly TRBD1 for D (6 bases). Trimming took off 2 bases at V and 8 bases at J, with 12 bases between the two ends. This CDR3 spans 14 amino acids. Germline CDR1 SEHNR, CDR2 FQNEAQ (reference sequence). CDR3 coding DNA: TGTGCCAGCAGCTTACGACAGGACGGAGAAAAACTGTTTTTT. Its translation: CASSLRQDGEKLFF. Together with reference TRBV7-9 and TRBJ1-4, the CDR3 gives the full variable domain: DTGVSQNPRHKITKRGQNVTFRCDPISEHNRLYWYRQTLGQGPEFLTYFQNEAQLEKSRLLSDRFSAERPKGSFSTLEIQRTEQGDSAMYLCASSLRQDGEKLFFGSGTQLSVL.

The gene calls are TRBV15 and TRBJ1-1; a weak D match, TRBD1 (5 bases). V shed 8 bases and J shed 7 bases, with 14 bases lying between them. The CDR3 extends over 12 amino acids. Germline V gene lookup returns CDR1 LNHNV and CDR2 YYDKDF (reference sequence). CDR3 DNA: TGTGCCACCGGAGGGCGGACAAATGAAGCTTTCTTT. It yields the protein CATGGRTNEAFF.

The rearrangement links TRBV5-1 to TRBJ2-5, with a tentative D call TRBD1 (5 bases). Between the trimmed V and J ends, which lost 0 bases and 1 base, there was a span of 7 bases. This CDR3 spans 14 amino acids. Per germline, CDR1 SGHRS and CDR2 YFSETQ. The CDR3, as DNA: TGCGCCAGCAGCTTGGAGGGGCGCCAAGAGACCCAGTACTTC. This codes for CASSLEGRQETQYF.

V is TRBV7-9 and J is TRBJ2-5, with 10 bases identical to TRBD1. With V trimmed by 1 base and J by 11 bases, 10 bases remained unmatched. This CDR3 has 15 residues. Germline CDR1 is SEHNR and CDR2 is FQNEAQ (reference sequence). CDR3 nucleotides: TGTGCCAGCAGCTTAGTCACACCGGGACAGGGGAAGCAGTACTTC. Protein: CASSLVTPGQGKQYF.

The sample holds a few counts of this clone. The V call is TRBV6-6, the J call TRBJ2-7, with 7 bases matching TRBD1. The ends lost 4 bases at V and 0 bases at J; junction bases unmatched: 3. The CDR3 runs 14 residues. CDR1 MNHNY and CDR2 SVGAGI come from the germline V gene (reference sequence). The CDR3 protein is CASSSQGSSYEQYF. In DNA, the CDR3 is TGTGCCAGCAGTTCACAGGGGAGCTCCTACGAGCAGTACTTC.

A single count supports this clone. The chain recombines TRBV5-1 with TRBJ2-1; TRBD2 is a possible D gene (6 bases). The germline V gene has CDR1 SGHRS and CDR2 YFSETQ. CDR3 length: 14 residues. Between the trimmed V and J ends, which lost 8 bases and 0 bases, there was a span of 12 bases. CDR3 nucleotide sequence: TGCGCCAGTGCGGCGGGGTACTCCTACAATGAGCAGTTCTTC. Protein sequence: CASAAGYSYNEQFF.

The gene calls are TRBV5-1 and TRBJ1-6; D is unclear. CDR1 SGHRS and CDR2 YFSETQ come from the germline V gene. This CDR3 has 16 residues. V was clipped by 0 bases and J by 7 bases, with 14 bases between them. CDR3 DNA sequence: TGCGCCAGCAGCTTGGGAAGTTCGGGTCGAAATTCACCCCTCCACTTT. Protein product: CASSLGSSGRNSPLHF.

The V call is TRBV5-1, the J call TRBJ2-1, with 7 bases that match TRBD1. This CDR3 spans 14 amino acids. CDR1 SGHRS and CDR2 YFSETQ come from the germline V gene. The junction had 1 base not matched to a gene; V was cut back by 2 bases and J by 2 bases. The CDR3: CASSFGQAYNEQFF. In DNA form, the CDR3 reads TGCGCCAGCAGCTTTGGACAGGCCTACAATGAGCAGTTCTTC.

Here the CDR3 reads CASSLAGFSSGNTIYF. CDR3 bases: TGTGCCAGCAGCTTAGCCGGGTTTAGCTCTGGAAACACCATATATTTT. The chain has TRBV7-4 and TRBJ1-3, with D hard to call. Germline values: CDR1 SGHVT, CDR2 SQSDAQ. The CDR3 has 16 amino acids. V gave up 0 bases and J gave up 0 bases, with 9 bases separating them.

The V and J genes are TRBV4-3 and TRBJ2-7; weak D call: TRBD1 (6 bases). The CDR3 spans 16 residues. Trimming cost V 2 bases and J 2 bases, with 16 bases left between them. Germline V gene data show CDR1 as LGHNA and CDR2 as YSLEER. This CDR3 is CASSQSLTGYAYEQYF. In DNA, the CDR3 is TGCGCCAGCAGCCAATCCCTGACAGGCTACGCCTACGAGCAGTACTTC.

This chain uses TRBV11-2 with TRBJ1-3; tentative D call: TRBD1 (5 bases). The V gene lost 3 bases and the J gene lost 0 bases, with 12 bases spanning the gap. The CDR3 is made up of 16 amino acids. Germline lookup yields CDR1 SGHAT and CDR2 FQNNGV. CDR3 in amino acids: CASSFGGSSSGNTIYF. DNA for the CDR3: TGTGCCAGCAGCTTCGGGGGATCGAGCTCTGGAAACACCATATATTTT.

V and J are TRBV5-6 and TRBJ2-5, with D unresolved. Germline V gene lookup returns CDR1 SGHDT and CDR2 YYEEEE. The CDR3 has 16 residues. V was trimmed by 1 base and J by 1 base, leaving 14 bases between them. The CDR3 protein is CASSLLQLPFQETQYF. CDR3 in DNA: TGTGCCAGCAGCTTGTTGCAACTCCCTTTCCAAGAGACCCAGTACTTC.

V is TRBV29-1 and J is TRBJ2-2; 7 nucleotides agree with TRBD1. The CDR3 is made up of 14 amino acids. V shed 6 bases and J 0 bases; nucleotides not matched to a gene: 4. CDR1 and CDR2 (germline): SQVTM, ANQGSEA. The DNA for the CDR3 is TGCAGCGTATTCGGGACAGCGAACACCGGGGAGCTGTTTTTT. Its protein product is CSVFGTANTGELFF.

This chain links TRBV7-6 with TRBJ1-1, with 7 nucleotides matching TRBD1. The CDR3 is 16 residues long. From germline, CDR1 is SGHVS and CDR2 FNYEAQ. The ends lost 6 bases at V and 0 bases at J; junction bases unmatched: 10. The CDR3 DNA reads as TGTGCCAGCAGTTGGCCCCGACAGGGTATGAACACTGAAGCTTTCTTT. Translation: CASSWPRQGMNTEAFF.

The chain links TRBV9 to TRBJ2-7; 7 bases match TRBD2. The J segment lost 4 bases and the V segment lost 0 bases, leaving 7 bases of the junction unmatched. The germline CDR1 and CDR2 sequences are SGDLS and YYNGEE. This CDR3 contains 15 residues. CDR3 region: CASSVGIGLDYEQYF. CDR3 nucleotides: TGTGCCAGCAGCGTAGGCATTGGACTAGATTACGAGCAGTACTTC. Based on the CDR3 plus reference TRBV9 and TRBJ2-7, the full variable domain is DSGVTQTPKHLITATGQRVTLRCSPRSGDLSVYWYQQSLDQGLQFLIQYYNGEERAKGNILERFSAQQFPDLHSELNLSSLELGDSALYFCASSVGIGLDYEQYFGPGTRLTVT.

CDR3: CASSIRDRGIGTEAFF. The CDR3 nucleotides read TGTGCCAGTAGTATCCGAGACAGGGGGATTGGAACTGAAGCTTTCTTT. The chain uses TRBV19 and TRBJ1-1; 9 bases line up with TRBD1. The CDR3 is 16 amino acids. J was trimmed by 5 bases and V by 3 bases; bases with no gene match: 10. Germline V lookup: CDR1 LNHDA, CDR2 SQIVND (reference sequence).

CDR3 sequence (DNA): TGTGCCAGTAGTACCTCGACTAGCGGGAGGGTTCGGGAGACCCAGTACTTC. It encodes CASSTSTSGRVRETQYF. V usage is TRBV19 and J usage is TRBJ2-5, with 14 positions matching TRBD2. The CDR3 covers 17 residues. The germline gives CDR1 LNHDA, CDR2 SQIVND (reference sequence). V lost 4 bases and J lost 5; bases outside the gene matches: 9.

This chain connects TRBV7-9 to TRBJ2-1; D might be TRBD2 (6 bases). Per germline, CDR1 SEHNR and CDR2 FQNEAQ (reference sequence). This CDR3 region has 15 residues. Trimming stripped 5 bases from V and 0 bases from J, with 11 bases between. CDR3: CASSRAGSSYNEQFF. CDR3 in DNA: TGTGCCAGCAGCCGGGCGGGGAGCTCCTACAATGAGCAGTTCTTC.

V is TRBV19 and J is TRBJ1-1; D perhaps matches TRBD1 (5 bases). CDR3 length: 15 residues. With 3 bases removed from V and 0 bases from J, the gap between germline ends came to 11 bases. CDR1 and CDR2 (germline): LNHDA, SQIVND (reference sequence). The CDR3: CASSMFDSLNTEAFF. The DNA for the CDR3 is TGTGCCAGTAGTATGTTTGACAGCCTGAACACTGAAGCTTTCTTT. Filled out from reference TRBV19 and TRBJ1-1, the complete variable domain reads DGGITQSPKYLFRKEGQNVTLSCEQNLNHDAMYWYRQDPGQGLRLIYYSQIVNDFQKGDIAEGYSVSREKKESFPLTVTSAQKNPTAFYLCASSMFDSLNTEAFFGQGTRLTVV.

This chain links TRBV25-1 with TRBJ2-5; TRBD2 matches at 14 bases. With V trimmed by 4 bases and J by 1 base, 5 bases remained unmatched. CDR1 is MGHDK and CDR2 is SYGVNS in the germline V gene. CDR3 length: 17 amino acids. The CDR3 here is CASSVGTSGSSQETQYF. The CDR3 DNA reads TGTGCCAGCAGTGTCGGGACTAGCGGGAGTTCCCAAGAGACCCAGTACTTC.

The chain couples TRBV2 to TRBJ2-6; 9 bases map to TRBD1. CDR3 size: 16 residues. Trimming took 7 bases from V and 2 from J; bases not matched to a gene: 6. Germline CDR1 reads SNHLY; CDR2 reads FYNNEI. The CDR3 nucleotides are TGTGCCAGCACCGGACAGGGGTTTACTGGGGCCAACGTCCTGACTTTC. Amino acid sequence: CASTGQGFTGANVLTF.

The chain employs TRBV6-1 and TRBJ1-1; D perhaps matches TRBD1 (6 bases). Germline V gives CDR1 MNHNS, CDR2 SASEGT. Trimming took 7 bases from V and 7 from J, leaving 22 bases between them. The CDR3 length is 15 residues. This CDR3 reads CASNEGGGGGIEAFF. DNA for the CDR3: TGTGCCAGCAATGAGGGGGGGGGAGGGGGAATTGAAGCTTTCTTT.

The rearrangement links TRBV25-1 to TRBJ2-3; 11 bases are a match to TRBD1. Germline CDR1 and CDR2: MGHDK and SYGVNS. V dropped 4 bases and J dropped 4; count of bases not matched to a gene: 10. This CDR3 spans 17 amino acids. This CDR3 reads CASSAQIGQGAADTQYF. CDR3 DNA sequence: TGTGCCAGCAGTGCCCAGATCGGACAGGGGGCCGCAGATACGCAGTATTTT.

The chain couples TRBV5-1 to TRBJ2-1, with 7 bases identical to TRBD2. Trimming removed 0 bases from V and 2 bases from J; junction bases left unmatched: 2. Germline loops: CDR1 SGHRS, CDR2 YFSETQ. The CDR3 extends over 15 amino acids. The DNA for the CDR3 is TGCGCCAGCAGCTTGGTTGCGGGGGCCTACAATGAGCAGTTCTTC. Protein sequence: CASSLVAGAYNEQFF.

The genes are TRBV5-1 and TRBJ2-3, with TRBD2 matching over 9 bases. CDR3 length: 14 amino acids. Per germline, CDR1 SGHRS and CDR2 YFSETQ. Trimming removed 0 bases from V and 8 bases from J; junction bases left unmatched: 4. The CDR3 loop reads CASSLEAGGFTQYF. The DNA for the CDR3 is TGCGCCAGCAGCTTGGAGGCGGGGGGGTTTACGCAGTATTTT.

The chain combines TRBV27 with TRBJ2-7, with a weak D call TRBD2 (6 bases). The ends were cut back, 4 bases at V and 1 base at J, with 11 bases in the middle. Germline CDR1 and CDR2: MNHEY and SMNVEV (reference sequence). CDR3 length: 14 residues. The CDR3 bases are TGTGCCAGCAGTTCCCTGGGGGGTTCCTACGAGCAGTACTTC. It specifies CASSSLGGSYEQYF.

A few counts support this clone. This sequence joins TRBV11-3 and TRBJ1-1; D call uncertain. The V and J ends lost 6 bases and 10 bases respectively, with 21 bases between them. The CDR3 has 14 residues. Germline assignment: CDR1 SGHNT and CDR2 YENEEA. The CDR3 loop is CASSPSRLAGVAFF. CDR3 sequence (DNA): TGTGCCAGCAGTCCCAGCCGACTAGCAGGAGTAGCTTTCTTT.

The chain combines TRBV19 with TRBJ2-7, with 8 bases identical to TRBD1. J was trimmed by 2 bases and V by 4 bases; bases with no gene match: 4. The CDR3 length is 14 residues. Germline V gene data show CDR1 as LNHDA and CDR2 as SQIVND (reference sequence). The CDR3 here is CASSRGQGTYEQYF. In DNA, the CDR3 is TGTGCCAGTAGTAGAGGACAGGGTACCTACGAGCAGTACTTC.